Shown below are 26 T cell receptor beta chains from a single sample sequenced in a study of cytomegalovirus exposure and HLA in healthy donors. PCR used 60 Vbeta primers and 13 Jbeta primers. Generated by immunoSEQ multiplex PCR, the TCRdb table keeps only in-frame clones and is missing some. The sample has 90,000 to 100,000 clones, 60% to 85% seen once. Sequenced material: PBMCs. These receptors were taken from a woman in her 40s in good health and CMV-seronegative.

As DNA, the CDR3 is TGCGCCAGCAGTCAGGGTTCGAACACTGAAGCTTTCTTT. This sequence encodes CASSQGSNTEAFF. The chain uses TRBV5-1 and TRBJ1-1; D might be TRBD1 (5 bases). The germline V and J ends were trimmed by 5 bases and 1 base, with 9 bases remaining between them. CDR1 and CDR2 from the germline V gene are SGHRS and YFSETQ. The CDR3 loop spans 13 amino acids.

This rearrangement joins TRBV5-1 to TRBJ1-1; TRBD1 agrees at 7 bases. The CDR3 contains 15 residues. Germline CDR1 reads SGHRS; CDR2 reads YFSETQ. The V and J ends lost 2 bases and 0 bases, in that order; junction bases with no gene match: 4. The CDR3 DNA follows: TGCGCCAGCAGCTTAGAGGGGGCGATGAACACTGAAGCTTTCTTT. Translated, it gives CASSLEGAMNTEAFF. The full variable domain, with the rest looked up from reference TRBV5-1 and TRBJ1-1, is KAGVTQTPRYLIKTRGQQVTLSCSPISGHRSVSWYQQTPGQGLQFLFEYFSETQRNKGNFPGRFSGRQFSNSRSEMNVSTLELGDSALYLCASSLEGAMNTEAFFGQGTRLTVV.

This chain links TRBV5-4 with TRBJ2-5, with 8 bases fitting TRBD2. This CDR3 has 16 residues. Losses at the gene ends were 2 bases for V and 2 bases for J; bases not matched to a gene: 8. Germline CDR1 and CDR2: SGHNT and YYREEE (reference sequence). Here the CDR3 reads CASSLGSAGGQETQYF. Here the CDR3 DNA reads TGTGCCAGCAGCTTAGGGTCCGCGGGGGGACAAGAGACCCAGTACTTC.

This chain links TRBV27 with TRBJ2-2; D is unresolved. This CDR3 has 13 amino acids. Trimming left V 0 bases short and J 14 bases short, with 13 bases between. The germline V gene encodes CDR1 MNHEY and CDR2 SMNVEV (reference sequence). CDR3 DNA sequence: TGTGCCAGCAGTTTATCGGGCTCCTTACATCTGTTTTTT. Amino acids: CASSLSGSLHLFF.

The chain employs TRBV7-6 and TRBJ2-2; D remains unclear. V lost 1 base and J lost 4, with 7 bases in between. Per germline, CDR1 SGHVS and CDR2 FNYEAQ. The CDR3 length is 14 residues. The DNA of the CDR3 is TGTGCCAGCAGCTTAGAATGGCCCACCGGGGAGCTGTTTTTT. As protein: CASSLEWPTGELFF.

The gene calls are TRBV5-1 and TRBJ2-2; D may be TRBD2 (6 bases). V was pared by 3 bases and J by 5 bases, with 14 bases between. Germline values: CDR1 SGHRS, CDR2 YFSETQ. CDR3 length: 15 amino acids. Written as DNA, the CDR3 is TGCGCCAGCAGCTCCCGGGACTCAAGGACCGGGGAGCTGTTTTTT. It encodes CASSSRDSRTGELFF.

This sequence joins TRBV6-6 and TRBJ2-7; 7 positions agree with TRBD1. The CDR3 totals 14 residues. Germline CDR1 MNHNY, CDR2 SVGAGI (reference sequence). The V segment lost 6 bases and the J segment 2 bases; nucleotides outside the gene matches: 7. DNA of the CDR3: TGTGCCAGCAGCAATACAGGGGTCACCTACGAGCAGTACTTC. The encoded protein is CASSNTGVTYEQYF.

The chain uses TRBV6-6 and TRBJ2-3, with D maybe TRBD2 (5 bases). The CDR3 contains 16 residues. V was trimmed by 0 bases and J by 2 bases, leaving 12 bases between them. Germline V gene data show CDR1 as MNHNY and CDR2 as SVGAGI (reference sequence). The CDR3, as DNA: TGTGCCAGCAGTTACTCAGGGAGACTAAACACAGATACGCAGTATTTT. This sequence encodes CASSYSGRLNTDTQYF.

The J gene is TRBJ1-3, the V gene TRBV5-1; D ambiguous. CDR1 SGHRS and CDR2 YFSETQ come from the germline V gene. V was clipped by 5 bases and J by 1 base, with 10 bases between them. The length of the CDR3 is 14 residues. CDR3 sequence (DNA): TGCGCCAGCAGGGCGTACAGTTCTGGAAACACCATATATTTT. Protein sequence: CASRAYSSGNTIYF.

The chain carries TRBV6-5 and TRBJ2-5, with D unclear. With 4 bases removed from V and 3 bases from J, the gap between germline ends came to 15 bases. The CDR3 spans 15 residues. CDR1 and CDR2 (germline): MNHEY, SVGAGI. CDR3 residues: CASSSLSARKETQYF. CDR3 coding DNA: TGTGCCAGCAGTTCACTCAGCGCCAGAAAAGAGACCCAGTACTTC.

The chain combines TRBV18 with TRBJ2-5, with D unclear. Germline V gives CDR1 KGHSH, CDR2 LQKENI. The V end lost 0 bases, the J end lost 2 bases, and 7 bases lay between the germline ends. The CDR3 is 14 amino acids. CDR3 loop: CASSPPGRQETQYF. As DNA, the CDR3 is TGTGCCAGCTCACCACCGGGCAGGCAAGAGACCCAGTACTTC.

The chain joins TRBV27 to TRBJ1-2; D perhaps matches TRBD1 (5 bases). V lost 7 bases, J lost 6 bases, and 21 bases lay in between. CDR1 and CDR2 from the germline V gene are MNHEY and SMNVEV (reference sequence). This CDR3 has 15 amino acids. The CDR3 DNA reads as TGTGCCAGCAAGGACCTGCAGGGTTACTTGGATGGCTACACCTTC. Translating it yields CASKDLQGYLDGYTF.

This clone appeared a few times. The chain has TRBV11-2 and TRBJ1-2; TRBD1 aligns across 10 bases. The germline CDR1 and CDR2 sequences are SGHAT and FQNNGV. J was trimmed by 8 bases and V by 6 bases; bases with no gene match: 15. This CDR3 region has 16 residues. The CDR3 sequence: CASSRWTTGGSGGYTF. For the CDR3, the DNA is TGTGCCAGCAGTCGCTGGACGACAGGGGGCTCTGGAGGCTACACCTTC.

This clone was observed a single time. V is TRBV13 and J is TRBJ1-1, with TRBD1 as a possible D gene (6 bases). The CDR3 length is 15 residues. Per the germline V gene, CDR1 is PRHDT and CDR2 is FYEKMQ (reference sequence). The V gene lost 3 bases and the J gene lost 1 base, with 12 bases spanning the gap. The CDR3 coding sequence is TGTGCCAGCAGCTTGGGGGGGGCTAGGAACACTGAAGCTTTCTTT. Translating gives CASSLGGARNTEAFF.

V and J are TRBV5-5 and TRBJ2-7, with 12 bases identical to TRBD2. V trimming: 4 bases; J trimming: 2 bases; junction bases outside the gene matches: 10. CDR1 and CDR2 from the germline V gene are SGHKS and YYEKEE (reference sequence). The CDR3 extends over 17 amino acids. CDR3 region: CASSLTWTSGVPYEQYF. In nucleotides, the CDR3 is TGTGCCAGCAGCCTAACCTGGACTAGCGGGGTACCCTACGAGCAGTACTTC.

This sequence joins TRBV6-5 and TRBJ1-1, with 9 bases lining up with TRBD1. Germline trimming cut 6 bases from V and 4 bases from J; bases unmatched to any gene: 6. In germline, CDR1 is MNHEY, CDR2 SVGAGI. This CDR3 comprises 14 residues. Here the CDR3 DNA reads TGTGCCAGCAGCCAGGGGACAGGGCTCACTGAAGCTTTCTTT. Protein product: CASSQGTGLTEAFF.

J is TRBJ2-3 and V is TRBV7-9; D is possibly TRBD2 (6 bases). Germline CDR1 reads SEHNR; CDR2 reads FQNEAQ (reference sequence). The V and J ends lost 1 base and 10 bases respectively, with 15 bases between them. This CDR3 has 14 residues. The CDR3: CASSLGTKSDAQYF. CDR3 DNA: TGTGCCAGCAGCTTAGGGACTAAGAGTGATGCGCAGTATTTT.

The genes are TRBV7-2 and TRBJ1-2; 7 bases map to TRBD1. The CDR3 is made up of 13 amino acids. V shed 7 bases, J shed 2 bases, and the junction held 4 bases outside the gene matches. The germline V gene encodes CDR1 SGHTA and CDR2 FQGNSA. The CDR3 nucleotides read TGTGCCAGCACCCAGGGACAGAACTATGGCTACACCTTC. It codes for CASTQGQNYGYTF.

The rearrangement uses TRBV7-2 and TRBJ2-6; 11 bases match TRBD1. The CDR3 totals 15 residues. Germline V lookup: CDR1 SGHTA, CDR2 FQGNSA. J lost 8 bases, V lost 6 bases, and 6 bases had no gene match. The CDR3 protein is CASRAGTGGSNVLTF. CDR3 in DNA: TGTGCCAGCAGAGCAGGGACAGGGGGTTCCAACGTCCTGACTTTC.

The genes are TRBV7-9 and TRBJ1-2; 8 nucleotides agree with TRBD1. This CDR3 comprises 15 residues. Germline CDR1 reads SEHNR; CDR2 reads FQNEAQ (reference sequence). V shed 5 bases and J 8 bases; nucleotides not matched to a gene: 13. CDR3 region: CASSPVGTGVGGYTF. The CDR3 DNA reads TGTGCCAGCAGCCCAGTTGGGACAGGCGTCGGCGGCTACACCTTC.

The V and J genes are TRBV10-3 and TRBJ1-1; D gene unclear. The germline CDR1 and CDR2 sequences are ENHRY and SYGVKD. V shed 6 bases and J shed 5 bases, with 10 bases lying between them. This CDR3 is 12 amino acids long. CDR3 coding DNA: TGTGCCATCAGAGAGACAATAACTGAAGCTTTCTTT. It is translated as CAIRETITEAFF.

This chain uses TRBV5-1 with TRBJ1-1; D ambiguous. CDR3 length: 15 amino acids. The ends were cut back, 0 bases at V and 1 base at J, with 10 bases in the middle. Looked up from germline, CDR1 is SGHRS and CDR2 is YFSETQ. The CDR3 region is CASSLGRTRNTEAFF. The CDR3 DNA is TGCGCCAGCAGCTTGGGGAGAACAAGGAACACTGAAGCTTTCTTT.

Details on this clone: This specimen includes other DNA sequences encoding the same CDR3. V is TRBV19 and J is TRBJ1-5, with 9 bases matching TRBD1. Germline-derived CDR1 and CDR2 are LNHDA and SQIVND (reference sequence). V was clipped by 6 bases and J by 7 bases; unmatched bases: 4. The CDR3 is 13 residues long. The CDR3 DNA follows: TGTGCCAGTAGGGACAGGGGTAGCCAGCCCCAGCATTTT. Translated, it gives CASRDRGSQPQHF.

J is TRBJ1-1 and V is TRBV2; D is perhaps TRBD1 (6 bases). The CDR3 loop spans 13 amino acids. Germline assignment: CDR1 SNHLY and CDR2 FYNNEI. The germline V and J ends were trimmed by 6 bases and 4 bases, with 12 bases remaining between them. The CDR3 sequence: CASRQGSTTEAFF. As DNA, the CDR3 is TGTGCCAGCAGACAGGGTTCGACCACTGAAGCTTTCTTT.

J is TRBJ2-1 and V is TRBV7-9; D is possibly TRBD2 (6 bases). Germline V gene data show CDR1 as SEHNR and CDR2 as FQNEAQ (reference sequence). The CDR3 loop spans 15 amino acids. Trimming left V 2 bases short and J 4 bases short, with 12 bases between. The CDR3 protein is CASSLWIGTYNEQFF. The DNA of the CDR3 is TGTGCCAGCAGCTTATGGATAGGGACTTACAATGAGCAGTTCTTC.

This chain uses TRBV29-1 with TRBJ1-1, with a weak D call TRBD1 (5 bases). Germline CDR1 SQVTM, CDR2 ANQGSEA. The CDR3 runs to 13 residues. V was shortened by 5 bases and J by 0 bases, with 10 bases between the two germline ends. CDR3 protein: CSVKQVMNTEAFF. The CDR3 coding sequence is TGCAGCGTTAAACAGGTGATGAACACTGAAGCTTTCTTT. Looking up the rest from reference TRBV29-1 and TRBJ1-1 gives the full variable domain: SAVISQKPSRDICQRGTSLTIQCQVDSQVTMMFWYRQQPGQSLTLIATANQGSEATYESGFVIDKFPISRPNLTFSTLTVSNMSPEDSSIYLCSVKQVMNTEAFFGQGTRLTVV.